The clone carrying this T cell receptor beta chain appeared a few times. Its cognate antigen is unknown. V gave up 1 base and J gave up 8 bases, with 5 bases separating them. Germline lookup yields CDR1 MGHRA and CDR2 YSYEKL. The CDR3 sequence is 11 residues long. The table came from immunoSEQ multiplex PCR; TCRdb's copy has only in-frame clones and leaves some out. The sample records thousands of clones, around 68% being singletons. This specimen belongs to a study of CD8 T cell repertoires and HIV-1 epitope variants. Study-wide context: Twenty-five autologous and known Gag and Nef epitope variant peptides each stimulated T cells separately. Controls were a CMV, EBV and flu pool, Ebola AY9, and no peptide. Epitopes were three Gag families plus Nef HW9 and YT9. An approximately 10-day culture received IL-2, IL-7 and IL-15 on days 3 and 7.

The genes are TRBV4-1 and TRBJ1-1; D not certain. This clonotype was sampled from a male donor with HIV. The sample was cultured CD8+ T cells derived from PBMCs. The CDR3, as DNA: TGCGCCAGCAGCCAAGGAGGGGAAGCTTTCTTT. Amino acids: CASSQGGEAFF.